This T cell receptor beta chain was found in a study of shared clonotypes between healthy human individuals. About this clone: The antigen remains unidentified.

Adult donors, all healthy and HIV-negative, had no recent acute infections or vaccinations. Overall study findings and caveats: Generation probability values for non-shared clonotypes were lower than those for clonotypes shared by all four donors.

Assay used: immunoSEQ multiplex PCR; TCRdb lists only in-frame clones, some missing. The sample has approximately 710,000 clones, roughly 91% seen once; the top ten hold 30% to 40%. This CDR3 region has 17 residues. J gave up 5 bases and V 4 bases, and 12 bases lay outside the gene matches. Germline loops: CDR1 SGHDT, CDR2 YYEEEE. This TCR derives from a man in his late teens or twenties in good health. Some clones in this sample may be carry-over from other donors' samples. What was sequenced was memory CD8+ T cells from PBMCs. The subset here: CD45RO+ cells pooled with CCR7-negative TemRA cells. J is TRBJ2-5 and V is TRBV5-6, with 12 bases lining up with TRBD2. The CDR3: CASSDLAGGGSRETQYF. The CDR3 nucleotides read TGTGCCAGCAGCGACCTAGCGGGAGGGGGGTCACGGGAGACCCAGTACTTC. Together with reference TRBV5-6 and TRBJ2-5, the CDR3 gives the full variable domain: DAGVTQSPTHLIKTRGQQVTLRCSPKSGHDTVSWYQQALGQGPQFIFQYYEEEERQRGNFPDRFSGHQFPNYSSELNVNALLLGDSALYLCASSDLAGGGSRETQYFGPGTRLLVL.